This TCR beta chain was documented in a study of cytomegalovirus exposure and HLA in healthy donors. Whole-study findings and limits: Per published reports, the classifier diagnosed cytomegalovirus status with high specificity and sensitivity. Rarity marked most TCR sequences, yet some public TCRs occurred in many donors.

This clone was picked up a small number of times. Antigen: not known. Primers: 60 Vbeta forward and 13 Jbeta reverse. Libraries were prepared by immunoSEQ multiplex PCR; TCRdb keeps only in-frame clonotypes and omits some of them. The table shows about 140,000 clones, with around 80% occurring only once. CDR3 length equals 11 residues. Germline values: CDR1 DFQATT, CDR2 SNEGSKA (reference sequence). V shed 5 bases and J shed 11 bases, with 12 bases lying between them. Sequences were obtained from PBMCs. The rearrangement uses TRBV20-1 and TRBJ1-4; tentative D call: TRBD1 (5 bases). The source of this sequence is a female donor in good health and CMV-seronegative. CDR3 coding DNA: TGCAGTGCTCGTCAGGGTTGGAAACTGTTTTTT. This encodes CSARQGWKLFF.